Below, one TCR beta chain is given with its context. With random hexamers, reverse transcription was performed on roughly 0.45 to 1 ug of RNA. TCRdb independently ran MiXCR on the immunoSEQ multiplex PCR reads; one entry per CDR3 protein. The table has fewer than 250,000 distinct CDR3 sequences, 80% to 95% seen once. CDR1 and CDR2 from the germline V gene are MGHRA and YSYEKL. This CDR3 contains 15 residues. Trimming cost V 1 base and J 6 bases, with 12 bases left between them. This sample stems from a study of CD8 T cells in Susac syndrome. The genes are TRBV4-1 and TRBJ2-2, with no clear D. Material for sequencing was CD8+ T cells from PBMCs. This TCR was recovered from a human donor with multiple sclerosis. The CDR3 bases are TGCGCCAGCAGCCAAGCCGGCCCGGCAGCCGGGGAGCTGTTTTTT. Encoded protein: CASSQAGPAAGELFF.